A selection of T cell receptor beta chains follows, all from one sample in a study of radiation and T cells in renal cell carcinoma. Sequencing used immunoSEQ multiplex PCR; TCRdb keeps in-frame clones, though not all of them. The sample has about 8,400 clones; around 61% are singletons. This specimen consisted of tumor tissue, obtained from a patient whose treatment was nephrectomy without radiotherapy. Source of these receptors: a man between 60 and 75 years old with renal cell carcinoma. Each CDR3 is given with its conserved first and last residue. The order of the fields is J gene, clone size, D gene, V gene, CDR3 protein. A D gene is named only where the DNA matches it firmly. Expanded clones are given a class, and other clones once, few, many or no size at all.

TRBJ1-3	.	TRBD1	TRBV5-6	CASSLGTGPATIYF
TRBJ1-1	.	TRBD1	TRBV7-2	CASSLGAGGEAFF
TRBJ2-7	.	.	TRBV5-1	CASSHGTGNYEQYF
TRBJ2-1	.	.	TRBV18	CASSPTGYSYNEQFF
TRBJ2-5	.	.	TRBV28	CASSFPPGQITGTQYF
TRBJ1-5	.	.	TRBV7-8	CASSLQSSGGDQPQHF
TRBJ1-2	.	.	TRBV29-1	CSVYGGTSNYGYTF
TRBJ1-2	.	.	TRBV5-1	CASSLVPGPTYGYTF
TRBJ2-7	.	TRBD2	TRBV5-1	CASSLAGGGTYEQYF
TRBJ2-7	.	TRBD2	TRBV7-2	CASSRLAGPYEQYF
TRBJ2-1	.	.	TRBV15	CATKSYSYNEQFF
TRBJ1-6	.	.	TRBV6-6	CASSYSGGSGSPLHF
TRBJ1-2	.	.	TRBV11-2	CASSPAGGVSGYTF
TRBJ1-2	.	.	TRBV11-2	CASSYSTVLGYTF
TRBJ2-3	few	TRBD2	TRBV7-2	CASIPQERGSTDTQYF
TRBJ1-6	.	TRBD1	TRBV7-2	CASSLTRDSSNSPLHF
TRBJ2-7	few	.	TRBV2	CASSEPPYEQYF
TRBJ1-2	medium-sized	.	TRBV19	CASSMTPQGLYGYTF
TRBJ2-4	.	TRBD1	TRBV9	CASSVRDSIAKNIQYF
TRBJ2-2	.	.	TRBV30	CAWRSRGWAGELFF
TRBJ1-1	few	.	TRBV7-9	CASSFLGPNTEAFF
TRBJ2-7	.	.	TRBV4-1	CASSLRLGYEQYF
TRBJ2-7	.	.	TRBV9	CASSVGAQGEQYF
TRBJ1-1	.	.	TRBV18	CASSPPPSGDFFDYETEAFF
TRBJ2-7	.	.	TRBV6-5	CASSHGSEQYF
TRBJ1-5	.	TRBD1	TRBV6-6	CASSRDRGQPQHF
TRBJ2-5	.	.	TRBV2	CASSTRDRQYF
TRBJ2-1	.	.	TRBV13	CASSLHNEQFF
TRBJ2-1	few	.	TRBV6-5	CASSYVNGDNEQFF
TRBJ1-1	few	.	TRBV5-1	CASSWHDLNTEAFF
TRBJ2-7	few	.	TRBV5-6	CASSRSYEQYF
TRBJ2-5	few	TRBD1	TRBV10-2	CASTTLPQGDAEETQYF
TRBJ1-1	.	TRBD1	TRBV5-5	CASSFGTGGGGTEAFF
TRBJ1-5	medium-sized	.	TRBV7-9	CASSPTEAGNQPQHF
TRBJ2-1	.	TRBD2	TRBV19	CASSVPGLAGSQFF
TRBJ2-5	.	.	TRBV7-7	CASSPNSGLWETQYF
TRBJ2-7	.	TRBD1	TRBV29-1	CSAEGQDYEQYF
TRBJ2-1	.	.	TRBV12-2	CASRPPGPRINEQFF
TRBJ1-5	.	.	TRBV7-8	CASSPRRSQDPNQPQHF
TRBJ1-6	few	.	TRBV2	CASHLEGGSNSPLHF
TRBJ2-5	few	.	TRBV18	CASSPPTETQYF
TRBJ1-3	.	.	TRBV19	CATGTFGPGNTIYF
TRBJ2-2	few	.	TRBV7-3	CASSLGGAGELFF
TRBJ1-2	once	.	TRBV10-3	CATSGKGEYGYTF
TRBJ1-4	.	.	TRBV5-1	CASSFGGNNEKLFF
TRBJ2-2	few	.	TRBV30	CAWSGGTGELFF
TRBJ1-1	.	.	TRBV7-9	CASSLDGRLTEAFF
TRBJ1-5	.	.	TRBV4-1	CASSPLGTAVEQPQHF
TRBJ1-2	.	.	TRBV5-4	CASSLGTANYGYTF
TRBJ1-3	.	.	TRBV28	CASSLWAGVNTIYF
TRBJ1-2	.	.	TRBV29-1	CSVEGGGYTF
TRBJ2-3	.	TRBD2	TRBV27	CASSSPGLATRGADTQYF
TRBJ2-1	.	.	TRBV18	CASSQEDSFRVSHNEQFF
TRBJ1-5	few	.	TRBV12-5	CASAQGHNQPQHF
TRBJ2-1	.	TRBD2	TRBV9	CASSPSGNYNEQFF